The clone carrying this T cell receptor beta chain has at least ten counts. The antigen remains undetermined. The data were obtained in a study of regulatory T cells in long-lasting Graves disease. Study summary: The criterion for persistent Graves' disease was over 5 years of antithyroid drugs with positive TSH receptor antibodies. Whole-study results and caveats: Compared with new cases, persistent Graves' patients showed reduced TCR diversity. The study found TRBV28, TRBJ1-2 and TRBJ2-5 favored in persistent disease.

Time point reported: persistent/refractory GD, antithyroid drugs over 5 years with positive TRAb. Extracted PBMC RNA gave rise to the TCR library. The patient group derived from an endocrinology department in Xi'an, China. Through Arm-PCR of CDR3 regions and iRepertoire HTBI primers, TCR beta libraries were built. TCRdb re-derived calls from the multiplex PCR reads in MiXCR, one entry per CDR3 protein. The repertoire holds hundreds of thousands of distinct CDR3 sequences, with 20% to 25% as singletons. V was clipped by 4 bases and J by 3 bases; unmatched bases: 6. The CDR3 runs to 16 residues. From germline, CDR1 is SGHTA and CDR2 FQGNSA.

This sequence was found in a female donor with Graves disease. The chain is built from TRBV7-2 and TRBJ1-5, with 10 bases that match TRBD1. The source material was peripheral blood mononuclear cells (PBMCs), sampled when the disease was refractory, from a patient treated with antithyroid drugs. CDR3 loop: CASSSRDRGFNQPQHF. The DNA for the CDR3 is TGTGCCAGCAGCTCCCGGGACAGGGGTTTCAATCAGCCCCAGCATTTT.